The 14 T cell receptor beta chains below were found in one sample sequenced in a study of T cell responses to AZD1222 COVID-19 vaccine. Libraries were prepared by immunoSEQ multiplex PCR; TCRdb keeps only in-frame clonotypes and omits some of them. The sample contains 150,000 or so clones, just over 85% of which appear only once. Sample: peripheral blood, taken on day 0 of AZD1222 vaccination. These receptors were obtained from an adult in good health.

The chain is built from TRBV6-2 or TRBV6-3 and TRBJ1-1; a weak D match, TRBD1 (6 bases). The CDR3 is 16 residues long. Trimming pared 4 bases from V and 1 base from J, leaving 16 bases between. Germline V gene lookup returns CDR1 MNHEY and CDR2 SVGEGT. In DNA form, the CDR3 reads TGTGCCAGCAGTTTACCATCCGGGACATCGAACACTGAAGCTTTCTTT. This encodes CASSLPSGTSNTEAFF.

The chain carries TRBV28 and TRBJ1-2, with D unclear. The CDR3 is made up of 13 amino acids. Germline V gene data show CDR1 as MDHEN and CDR2 as SYDVKM. V dropped 2 bases and J dropped 6 bases, with 10 bases sitting between them. CDR3 in amino acids: CASSLGGIHGYTF. Here the CDR3 DNA reads TGTGCCAGCAGTTTAGGTGGAATCCATGGCTACACCTTC.

The chain employs TRBV11-2 and TRBJ1-2; possible D gene TRBD1, 5 bases. The CDR3 extends over 13 amino acids. V gave up 6 bases and J gave up 4 bases, with 12 bases separating them. CDR1 and CDR2 (germline): SGHAT, FQNNGV. The CDR3 nucleotides read TGTGCCAGCAGATCACAGGCAACCTATGGCTACACCTTC. This sequence encodes CASRSQATYGYTF.

The J gene is TRBJ1-1, the V gene TRBV6-5; possibly TRBD1 for D (5 bases). The V end was cut by 6 bases, the J end by 3 bases, with 17 bases between. Germline V CDR1 and CDR2: MNHEY, SVGAGI. CDR3 length equals 15 residues. In DNA form, the CDR3 reads TGTGCCAGCAGACTCGGATGGGGGGTGGACACTGAAGCTTTCTTT. Translated, it gives CASRLGWGVDTEAFF.

The gene calls are TRBV29-1 and TRBJ1-1; D not certain. The CDR3 spans 12 residues. Germline V CDR1 and CDR2: SQVTM, ANQGSEA. Trimming cost V 4 bases and J 4 bases, with 10 bases left between them. The CDR3 DNA follows: TGCAGCGTTGGGTCGGAGGGCACTGAAGCTTTCTTT. Residues: CSVGSEGTEAFF.

This chain's CDR3 is CASSLDPVRYSGANVLTF. DNA for the CDR3: TGTGCCAGCAGCTTAGATCCCGTCCGGTACTCTGGGGCCAACGTCCTGACTTTC. The V and J genes are TRBV11-2 and TRBJ2-6, with D unresolved. Germline CDR1 SGHAT, CDR2 FQNNGV. The V gene lost 0 bases and the J gene lost 0 bases, with 12 bases spanning the gap. This CDR3 is 18 amino acids long.

This chain connects TRBV7-2 to TRBJ1-4; a weak D match, TRBD1 (5 bases). Trimming removed 1 base at V and 3 bases at J, with 15 bases between. The CDR3 runs to 17 residues. Germline V gene sequence: CDR1 SGHTA, CDR2 FQGNSA. The DNA for the CDR3 is TGTGCCAGCAGCTTAGTGGGGGTAGTGGGCGCTAATGAAAAACTGTTTTTT. It is translated as CASSLVGVVGANEKLFF.

In this sample, this clone turned up once. The chain has TRBV2 and TRBJ1-4, with D uncertain. Germline CDR1 and CDR2: SNHLY and FYNNEI. The CDR3 is 15 residues long. V was pared by 7 bases and J by 0 bases, with 12 bases between. CDR3 protein: CASTQRRPTNEKLFF. CDR3 in DNA: TGTGCCAGCACTCAACGGAGACCAACTAATGAAAAACTGTTTTTT.

The chain links TRBV28 to TRBJ1-6, with TRBD1 as a possible D gene (5 bases). The germline V gene encodes CDR1 MDHEN and CDR2 SYDVKM. The CDR3 spans 14 residues. V shed 5 bases and J shed 9 bases, with 14 bases lying between them. DNA for the CDR3: TGTGCCAGCAGTGCAGGGTATGGGGGTTCACCCCTCCACTTT. Encoded protein: CASSAGYGGSPLHF.

J is TRBJ1-2 and V is TRBV5-4, with D possibly matching TRBD1 (5 bases). CDR1 is SGHNT and CDR2 is YYREEE in the germline V gene (reference sequence). The CDR3 covers 15 residues. Trimming removed 2 bases at V and 0 bases at J, with 11 bases between. The CDR3 sequence is CASSLPLGANYGYTF. The CDR3 DNA reads as TGTGCCAGCAGCTTACCCCTGGGGGCTAACTATGGCTACACCTTC. The complete variable domain, with remaining parts taken from reference TRBV5-4 and TRBJ1-2, reads ETGVTQSPTHLIKTRGQQVTLRCSSQSGHNTVSWYQQALGQGPQFIFQYYREEENGRGNFPPRFSGLQFPNYSSELNVNALELDDSALYLCASSLPLGANYGYTFGSGTRLTVV.

This clone was counted once. The chain is built from TRBV4-2 and TRBJ2-3; the D gene is possibly TRBD2 (5 bases). Germline CDR1 LGHNA, CDR2 YNFKEQ. With 0 bases removed from V and 0 bases from J, the gap between germline ends came to 7 bases. The CDR3 has 15 residues. The CDR3 nucleotides are TGTGCCAGCAGCCAAGATGGACTTAGCACAGATACGCAGTATTTT. Amino acids: CASSQDGLSTDTQYF.

This rearrangement joins TRBV7-9 to TRBJ2-7, with 10 bases identical to TRBD2. Germline V gene lookup returns CDR1 SEHNR and CDR2 FQNEAQ (reference sequence). Germline trimming cut 5 bases from V and 0 bases from J; bases unmatched to any gene: 7. The CDR3 is made up of 16 amino acids. The CDR3 DNA follows: TGTGCCAGCAGCACACTAGCGGGGAGATCCTCCTACGAGCAGTACTTC. Encoded protein: CASSTLAGRSSYEQYF.

The chain employs TRBV30 and TRBJ1-3; D may be TRBD1 (5 bases). V was pared by 0 bases and J by 4 bases, with 13 bases between. The CDR3 spans 15 residues. Germline assignment: CDR1 GTSNPN and CDR2 SVGIG (reference sequence). The CDR3 coding sequence is TGTGCCTGGAGTGTACTAAGGGGAGGGGGAAACACCATATATTTT. This translates into CAWSVLRGGGNTIYF.

This clone has just a few counts. V is TRBV5-1 and J is TRBJ1-1; a possible D gene is TRBD1 (6 bases). The CDR3 consists of 14 residues. Per the germline V gene, CDR1 is SGHRS and CDR2 is YFSETQ. V gave up 4 bases and J gave up 1 base, with 11 bases separating them. CDR3 in DNA: TGCGCCAGCAGCATAACGGGACAGAACACTGAAGCTTTCTTT. Its protein is CASSITGQNTEAFF.